The rows below give T cell receptor beta chains drawn from one sample of a study of T-cell memory formation after mild COVID-19. MiXCR, applied by TCRdb to the 5' RACE reads, yields one record per CDR3 protein. The sample records about 430,000 distinct CDR3 sequences, less than 25% being singletons. What was sequenced was PBMCs or a T cell subset sorted from them (not recorded which). These receptors were taken from an adult woman who had mild COVID-19 (a few samples of this study predate the infection). Cell type and time point are not known. The CDR3 runs from the conserved cysteine through the conserved F or W.

CDR3: CASSQDLTRGREQFF; length: 15; V: TRBV4-3
CDR3: CASSAGLWLTDTQYF; length: 15; V: TRBV9
CDR3: CASSLVGLAGLTDTQYF; length: 17; V: TRBV11-2
CDR3: CASDSGVTSTGELFF; length: 15; V: TRBV5-5
CDR3: CASSLNSGVTDTQYF; length: 15; V: TRBV7-6
CDR3: CASSIGRFYEQYF; length: 13; V: TRBV7-9
CDR3: CASSQENSGGMGSGELFF; length: 18; V: TRBV4-3
CDR3: CASSLGAGGQFF; length: 12; V: TRBV5-1
CDR3: CASSIMGQGSYEQYF; length: 15; V: TRBV19
CDR3: CASSPMNTDTQYF; length: 13; V: TRBV5-1
CDR3: CASSPDRGGREQYF; length: 14; V: TRBV7-2
CDR3: CSVAGQGATFGNTIYF; length: 16; V: TRBV29-1
CDR3: CASSPVGTGKDTQYF; length: 15; V: TRBV6-2/TRBV6-3
CDR3: CASSNSGTSEETQYF; length: 15; V: TRBV5-1
CDR3: CATSIGRRNGETQYF; length: 15; V: TRBV15
CDR3: CASSLGSPQTQYF; length: 13; V: TRBV7-7
CDR3: CASSLHRGGGQPQHF; length: 15; V: TRBV12-3/TRBV12-4
CDR3: CASSYQGQGGYTQYF; length: 15; V: TRBV6-5
CDR3: CASSNDRGTGELFF; length: 14; V: TRBV7-2
CDR3: CASGPGIGYTF; length: 11; V: TRBV6-5
CDR3: CASSSQGARAQHF; length: 13; V: TRBV12-3/TRBV12-4
CDR3: CASIDGGYTEAFF; length: 13; V: TRBV6-2/TRBV6-3
CDR3: CSAGGLGSEQFF; length: 12; V: TRBV20-1
CDR3: CASSYAQDTQYF; length: 12; V: TRBV12-3/TRBV12-4
CDR3: CATRNTANTGELFF; length: 14; V: TRBV15
CDR3: CASSLTANYGYTF; length: 13; V: TRBV7-9
CDR3: CASRASGGPETQYF; length: 14; V: TRBV25-1
CDR3: CASRDRGDGELFF; length: 13; V: TRBV25-1
CDR3: CSATDSYMGGYTF; length: 13; V: TRBV20-1
CDR3: CASMGYRGPSGSF; length: 13; V: TRBV5-1
CDR3: CATSGKGSGANVLTF; length: 15; V: TRBV24-1
CDR3: CASRGTQGLARAWYEQYF; length: 18; V: TRBV6-2/TRBV6-3
CDR3: CASSLRTVPYEQYF; length: 14; V: TRBV5-1
CDR3: CASSYGQARVYEKLFF; length: 16; V: TRBV7-9
CDR3: CATLPSSYNSPLHF; length: 14; V: TRBV7-9
CDR3: CASSRDEPYEQYF; length: 13; V: TRBV7-9
CDR3: CASSLKEDSTYEQYF; length: 15; V: TRBV5-1
CDR3: CASNAGGPLYEQYF; length: 14; V: TRBV2
CDR3: CSVLTRETQYF; length: 11; V: TRBV29-1
CDR3: CSARPLGQSSYNEQFF; length: 16; V: TRBV20-1
CDR3: CASSSYSGANVLTF; length: 14; V: TRBV27
CDR3: CATERGQGSEQYF; length: 13; V: TRBV24-1
CDR3: CATPHSENTEAFF; length: 13; V: TRBV25-1
CDR3: CASSLDLGTFTDTQYF; length: 16; V: TRBV11-2
CDR3: CALSHGASSYEQYF; length: 14; V: TRBV10-3
CDR3: CASSPQGGSLSRREQYF; length: 17; V: TRBV27
CDR3: CSVAGSFNYGYTF; length: 13; V: TRBV29-1
CDR3: CASRKTGRGEQYF; length: 13; V: TRBV6-5
CDR3: CASSTGTRGNTIYF; length: 14; V: TRBV12-3/TRBV12-4
CDR3: CSARGLGGGPQHF; length: 13; V: TRBV20-1
CDR3: CSASYSNQPQHF; length: 12; V: TRBV20-1
CDR3: CASSPPTRTDTQYF; length: 14; V: TRBV18